This T cell receptor (beta chain) appears in the sequencing data of a study of shared T cell receptors in the human thymus. Here immunoSEQ multiplex PCR was the method, and the copy in TCRdb shows in-frame clones only, minus some. Of roughly 710,000 clones in the sample, approximately 83% are singletons; the top ten hold about 0.0098%. The CDR3 extends over 18 amino acids. The germline V gene encodes CDR1 SEHNR and CDR2 FQNEAQ (reference sequence). The V end lost 1 base, the J end lost 4 bases, and 23 bases lay between the germline ends. A further study also used this sample, focusing on human thymus T cells. From that report: Related research examined unrelated individuals and reported that their thymic repertoires overlapped highly.

The source material was thymocytes. The chain has TRBV7-9 and TRBJ2-7; possibly TRBD2 for D (5 bases). The TCR sequence derives from a girl under two years old with a congenital heart defect. CDR3 DNA sequence: TGTGCCAGCAGCTTAGGGTCGGGGTTAGGCCTCACCCCTTACGAGCAGTACTTC. This translates into CASSLGSGLGLTPYEQYF.